Given below is one TCR beta chain in context. This clonotype showed up many times. Its antigen remains unidentified. Base qualities are not provided; no much larger clone lies one nucleotide away. Amplification of TCR beta CDR3 regions was carried out from RNA transcripts. The TCR CDR3 was subjected to a first round of RT-PCR using the HTBI primer set and the Qiagen OneStep RT-PCR kit. The libraries were constructed in a second round of multiplex PCR and then size-selected and purified. Paired-end sequencing of the libraries was performed with 100 bp reads on an Illumina HiSeq2000. The original methods were these. SOAPnuke was used to process the raw data, with reads discarded if the reads contained adapters or uncalled bases, had a mean Phred below 15, or lacked an exact constant-primer or identifier match. COPE v1.2.5 was used to merge the high-quality paired reads, and each unique nucleotide sequence was defined as a clonotype. Clonotypes were aligned to IMGT TRBV, TRBD and TRBJ reference segments using MiTCR v1.1. The analysis included only V-J combinations with a frequency above 0.0001, which together covered approximately 99% of the repertoires. The TCS score was defined as the ratio of F50 (clonal expansion) to E x V (chaos), calculated using BLOSUM62-based TCRdist between CDR3 peptides within each V-J. Welch's t-statistics and random forest reduced some 510 V-J features to roughly 13, which were used in a naive Bayes classifier (R e1071). Using fastp at Q25 and MiXCR, TCRdb reprocessed the public reads and kept productive beta chains. Entries that share a CDR3 protein sequence are merged under the most common genes and DNA. These V and J calls originate from TCRdb's pipeline instead of the authors' own analysis. The sample yields roughly 520,000 distinct CDR3 sequences; around a quarter were counted once. The biggest ten clones account for around 10% of the sample.

These data originate in a study of T cells in Graves' hyperthyroidism and ophthalmopathy (dated by TCRdb to about 2019). In terms of the full investigation: Peripheral blood was collected at initial diagnosis, before any treatment. The paper describes TCR Vbeta CDR3 sequencing of 135 peripheral blood samples, made up of about 40 ophthalmopathy patients, roughly 75 hyperthyroidism patients and about 17 progressor patients. In addition, the study compared T-cell repertoires in thyroid tissue and in blood from roughly 6 Graves' hyperthyroidism patients. The 75 to 100 discovery patients were randomly divided into training and test sets at a 7:3 ratio. Following sampling, methimazole starting at 30 mg daily was given to hyperthyroidism patients, and high-dose intravenous methylprednisolone was given to ophthalmopathy patients. Prospective prediction of ophthalmopathy was tested in an independent validation cohort consisting of 18 hyperthyroidism patients and 15 or so patients who later progressed to ophthalmopathy. A discovery cohort of about 96 patients, fewer than 50 with Graves' ophthalmopathy and about 58 with stable Graves' hyperthyroidism, was used to find distinguishing TCR V-J signatures. Overall results and qualifications from the work: In cross-validation, a model built on a 13 V-J signature told ophthalmopathy apart from stable hyperthyroidism with roughly 87% sensitivity and approximately 84% specificity, and in testing the same model reached 80%/75%. During validation, the model predicted progression to ophthalmopathy a median of around 7 months ahead of onset, with 70.59% sensitivity and around 72% specificity. Most expanded thyroid clonotypes (frequency above 0.001) were also found in blood, which suggests that blood repertoires may mirror thyroid immune responses. Sample size was not statistically predetermined, and investigators were not blinded to group allocation.

There are 16 amino acids in the CDR3, from cysteine to phenylalanine inclusive. Only the CDR3 DNA is retained, 48 bases long and in frame from the first base. The germline V gene specifies MGHRA as CDR1 and YSYEKL as CDR2. V sheds 0 bases and J sheds 4 bases, leaving 16 bases between their ends. Ophthalmopathy patients had moderately to severely active disease, Clinical Activity Score of at least 3, NOSPECS grade of at least 4, and duration under 3 months. The study excluded patients with uncontrolled infections, other autoimmune diseases, pregnancy or lactation. Diagnoses were established on the basis of clinical symptoms, serum thyroxine and TRAb, thyroid ultrasound, and orbital computed tomography. PBMCs were separated from roughly 10 ml of fresh peripheral blood using Ficoll-Paque density gradient centrifugation. Trizol reagent was used to extract total RNA, and RNA quality was then checked on an Agilent 2100 Bioanalyzer.

Sequencing was performed on blood. The rearrangement joined TRBV4-1 to TRBJ2-7; the D gene is possibly TRBD1, with 5 bases matching. The receptor comes from a woman aged 25 to 39 with Graves' ophthalmopathy. CDR3 reads: CASSQDLWTLGYEQYF. DNA sequence: TGCGCCAGCAGCCAAGACCTGTGGACACTCGGGTACGAGCAGTACTTC.